This TCR beta chain was sequenced for a study of patients and donors after allogeneic stem cell transplantation. Each CDR3 protein gets one entry after TCRdb re-called the RT-PCR reads with MiXCR. Of some 230,000 distinct CDR3 sequences listed, roughly an eighth are singletons. Trimming removed 8 bases from V and 3 bases from J, with 5 bases in between. Germline CDR1 is MNHEY and CDR2 is SMNVEV (reference sequence). The CDR3 loop spans 11 amino acids. This clonotype was counted at least ten times. The J gene is TRBJ1-5, the V gene TRBV27, with D possibly TRBD1 on 5 matching bases. Sequenced input: blood, either unsorted or a sorted T cell fraction (not recorded which). The source of this sequence is a human donor who was either an allogeneic HSCT recipient or a stem cell or donor lymphocyte infusion donor (not recorded which). It is not recorded whose cells these are; they may come from a transplant donor. Here the CDR3 DNA reads TGTGCCAGCGGGACCAATCAGCCCCAGCATTTT. Translating it yields CASGTNQPQHF.